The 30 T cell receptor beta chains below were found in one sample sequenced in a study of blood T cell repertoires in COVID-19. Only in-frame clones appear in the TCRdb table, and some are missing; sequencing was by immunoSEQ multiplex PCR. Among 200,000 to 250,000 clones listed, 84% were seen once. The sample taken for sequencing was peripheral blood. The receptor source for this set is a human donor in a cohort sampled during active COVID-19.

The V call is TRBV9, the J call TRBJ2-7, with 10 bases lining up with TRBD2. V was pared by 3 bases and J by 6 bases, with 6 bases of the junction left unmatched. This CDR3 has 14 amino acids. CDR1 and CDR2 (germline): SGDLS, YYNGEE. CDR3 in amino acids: CASSETSGLGEQYF. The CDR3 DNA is TGTGCCAGCAGCGAGACTAGCGGGCTCGGCGAGCAGTACTTC.

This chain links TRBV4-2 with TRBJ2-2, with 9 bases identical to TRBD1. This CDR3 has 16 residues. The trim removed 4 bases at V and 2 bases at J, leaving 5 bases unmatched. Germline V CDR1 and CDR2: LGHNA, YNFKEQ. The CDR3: CASSLRTGANTGELFF. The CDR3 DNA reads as TGTGCCAGCAGCCTGAGGACAGGGGCTAACACCGGGGAGCTGTTTTTT.

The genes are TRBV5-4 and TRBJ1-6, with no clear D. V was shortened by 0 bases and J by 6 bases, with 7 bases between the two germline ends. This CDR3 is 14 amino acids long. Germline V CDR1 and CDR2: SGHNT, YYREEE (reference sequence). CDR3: CASSLGQFNSPLHF. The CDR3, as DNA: TGTGCCAGCAGCTTGGGGCAGTTTAATTCACCCCTCCACTTT.

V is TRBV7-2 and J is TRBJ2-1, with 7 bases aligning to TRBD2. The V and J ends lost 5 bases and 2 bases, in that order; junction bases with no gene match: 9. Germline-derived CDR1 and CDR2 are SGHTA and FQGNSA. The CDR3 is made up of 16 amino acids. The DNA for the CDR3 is TGTGCCAGCAGCAGTAAGCGCGGGGGTACCTACAATGAGCAGTTCTTC. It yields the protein CASSSKRGGTYNEQFF.

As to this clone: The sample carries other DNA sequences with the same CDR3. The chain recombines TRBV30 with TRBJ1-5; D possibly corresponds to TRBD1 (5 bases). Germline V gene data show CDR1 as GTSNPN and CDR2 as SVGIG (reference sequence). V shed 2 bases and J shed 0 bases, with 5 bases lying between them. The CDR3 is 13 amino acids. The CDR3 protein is CAWSRGSNQPQHF. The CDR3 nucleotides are TGTGCCTGGAGTAGGGGTAGCAATCAGCCCCAGCATTTT.

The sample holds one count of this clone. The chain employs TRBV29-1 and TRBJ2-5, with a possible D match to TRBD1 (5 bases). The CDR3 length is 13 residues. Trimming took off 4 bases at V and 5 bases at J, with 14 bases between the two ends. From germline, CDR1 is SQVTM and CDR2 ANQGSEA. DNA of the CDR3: TGCAGCGTTGTAGGCAGGGAATGGGAGACCCAGTACTTC. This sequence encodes CSVVGREWETQYF.

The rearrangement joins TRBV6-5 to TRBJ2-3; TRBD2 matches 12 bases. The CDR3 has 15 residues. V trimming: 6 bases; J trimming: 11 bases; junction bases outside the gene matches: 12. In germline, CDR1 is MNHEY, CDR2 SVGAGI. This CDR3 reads CASRGLAGVSGGQYF. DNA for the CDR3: TGTGCCAGCAGGGGACTAGCGGGTGTCTCGGGGGGGCAGTATTTT.

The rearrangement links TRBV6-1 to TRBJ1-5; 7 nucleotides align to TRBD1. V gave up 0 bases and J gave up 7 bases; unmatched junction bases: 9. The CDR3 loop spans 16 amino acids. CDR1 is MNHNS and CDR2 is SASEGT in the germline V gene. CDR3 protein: CASSEAGAGGGQPQHF. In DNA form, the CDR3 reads TGTGCCAGCAGTGAAGCGGGGGCAGGGGGTGGACAGCCCCAGCATTTT.

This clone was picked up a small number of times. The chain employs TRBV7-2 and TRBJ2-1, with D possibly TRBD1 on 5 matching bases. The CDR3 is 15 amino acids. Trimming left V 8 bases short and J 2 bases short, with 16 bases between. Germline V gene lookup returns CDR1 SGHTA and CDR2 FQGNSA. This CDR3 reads CASGNGANTYNEQFF. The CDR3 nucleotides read TGTGCCAGCGGCAATGGGGCCAATACCTACAATGAGCAGTTCTTC.

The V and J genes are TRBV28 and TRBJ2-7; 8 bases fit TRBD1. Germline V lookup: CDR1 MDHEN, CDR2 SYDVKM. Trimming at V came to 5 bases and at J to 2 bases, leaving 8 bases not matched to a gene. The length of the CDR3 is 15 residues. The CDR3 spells CASSLTGQVTYEQYF. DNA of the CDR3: TGTGCCAGCAGTCTCACGGGACAGGTAACCTACGAGCAGTACTTC. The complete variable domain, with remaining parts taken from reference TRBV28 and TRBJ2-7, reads DVKVTQSSRYLVKRTGEKVFLECVQDMDHENMFWYRQDPGLGLRLIYFSYDVKMKEKGDIPEGYSVSREKKERFSLILESASTNQTSMYLCASSLTGQVTYEQYFGPGTRLTVT.

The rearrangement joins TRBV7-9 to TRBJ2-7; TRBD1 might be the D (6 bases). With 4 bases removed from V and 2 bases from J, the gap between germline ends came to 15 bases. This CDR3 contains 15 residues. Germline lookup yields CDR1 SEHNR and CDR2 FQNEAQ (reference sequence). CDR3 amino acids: CASSSRRTDTYEQYF. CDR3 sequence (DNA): TGTGCCAGCAGCTCTCGTAGGACAGACACCTACGAGCAGTACTTC.

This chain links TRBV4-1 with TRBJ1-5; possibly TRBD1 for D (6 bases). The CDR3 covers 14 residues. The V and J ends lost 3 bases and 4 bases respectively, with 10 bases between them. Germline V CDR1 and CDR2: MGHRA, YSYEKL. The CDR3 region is CASSHRTENQPQHF. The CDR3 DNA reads TGCGCCAGCAGCCACCGGACAGAAAATCAGCCCCAGCATTTT.

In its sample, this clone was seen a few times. The CDR3 is CASTPDRAAYNEQFF. Here the CDR3 DNA reads TGTGCCAGCACCCCGGACAGGGCAGCCTACAATGAGCAGTTCTTC. V and J are TRBV28 and TRBJ2-1, with TRBD1 matching over 8 bases. The CDR3 runs 15 residues. V dropped 7 bases and J dropped 2; count of bases not matched to a gene: 7. Germline CDR1 and CDR2: MDHEN and SYDVKM. Based on the CDR3 plus reference TRBV28 and TRBJ2-1, the full variable domain is DVKVTQSSRYLVKRTGEKVFLECVQDMDHENMFWYRQDPGLGLRLIYFSYDVKMKEKGDIPEGYSVSREKKERFSLILESASTNQTSMYLCASTPDRAAYNEQFFGPGTRLTVL.

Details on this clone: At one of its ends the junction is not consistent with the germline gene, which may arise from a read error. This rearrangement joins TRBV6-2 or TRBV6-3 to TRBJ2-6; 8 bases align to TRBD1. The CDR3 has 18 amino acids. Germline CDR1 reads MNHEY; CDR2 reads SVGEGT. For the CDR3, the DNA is TGTGCCAGCAATTACCCGGGACAGGACCCTTCTGGGGCCAACGTCCTGACTTTC. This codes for CASNYPGQDPSGANVLTF.

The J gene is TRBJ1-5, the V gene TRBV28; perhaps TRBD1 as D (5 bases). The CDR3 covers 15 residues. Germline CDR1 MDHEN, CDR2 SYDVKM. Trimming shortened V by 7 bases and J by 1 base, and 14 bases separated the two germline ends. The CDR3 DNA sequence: TGTGCCAGCACCCACCAGGGCAAAAGCAATCAGCCCCAGCATTTT. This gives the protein CASTHQGKSNQPQHF. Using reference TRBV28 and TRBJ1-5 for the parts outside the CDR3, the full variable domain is DVKVTQSSRYLVKRTGEKVFLECVQDMDHENMFWYRQDPGLGLRLIYFSYDVKMKEKGDIPEGYSVSREKKERFSLILESASTNQTSMYLCASTHQGKSNQPQHFGDGTRLSIL.

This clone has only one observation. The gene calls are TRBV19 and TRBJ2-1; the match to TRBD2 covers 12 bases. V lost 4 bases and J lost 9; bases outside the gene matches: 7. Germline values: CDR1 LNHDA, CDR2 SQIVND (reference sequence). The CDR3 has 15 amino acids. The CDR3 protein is CASSKLAGGRGEQFF. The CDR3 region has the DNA TGTGCCAGTAGTAAACTAGCGGGAGGTAGAGGTGAGCAGTTCTTC.

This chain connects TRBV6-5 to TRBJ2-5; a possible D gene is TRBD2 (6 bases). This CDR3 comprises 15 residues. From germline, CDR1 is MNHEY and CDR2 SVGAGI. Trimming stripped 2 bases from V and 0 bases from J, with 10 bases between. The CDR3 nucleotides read TGTGCCAGCAGTTACGGGGGGTTGGACCAAGAGACCCAGTACTTC. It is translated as CASSYGGLDQETQYF.

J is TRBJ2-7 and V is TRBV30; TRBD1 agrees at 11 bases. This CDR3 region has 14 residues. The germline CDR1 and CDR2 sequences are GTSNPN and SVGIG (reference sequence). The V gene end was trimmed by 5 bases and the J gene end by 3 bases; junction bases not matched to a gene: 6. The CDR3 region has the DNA TGTGCCTGGCGGGCTGGGACAGGGGGCTACGAGCAGTACTTC. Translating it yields CAWRAGTGGYEQYF.

The CDR3 DNA is TGTGCCAGCAGTGACAGGGGTAAAGGGAACACTGAAGCTTTCTTT. This gives the protein CASSDRGKGNTEAFF. The chain links TRBV6-1 to TRBJ1-1; possible D gene TRBD1, 6 bases. CDR1 is MNHNS, CDR2 SASEGT, per germline. Trimming took 3 bases from V and 1 from J, leaving 12 bases between them. This CDR3 region has 15 residues.

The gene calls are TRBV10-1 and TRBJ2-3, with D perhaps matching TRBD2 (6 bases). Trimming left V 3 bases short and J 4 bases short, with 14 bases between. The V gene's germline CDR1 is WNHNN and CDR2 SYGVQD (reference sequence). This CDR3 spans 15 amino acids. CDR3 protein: CASSDPVEGPDTQYF. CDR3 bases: TGCGCCAGCAGTGACCCGGTGGAGGGTCCAGATACGCAGTATTTT.

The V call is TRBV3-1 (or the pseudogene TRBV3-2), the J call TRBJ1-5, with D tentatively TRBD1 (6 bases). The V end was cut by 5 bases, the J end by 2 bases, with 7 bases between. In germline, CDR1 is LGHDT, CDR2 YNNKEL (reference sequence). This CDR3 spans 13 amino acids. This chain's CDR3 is CASSGQRNQPQHF. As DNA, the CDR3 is TGTGCCAGCAGCGGACAGCGCAATCAGCCCCAGCATTTT.

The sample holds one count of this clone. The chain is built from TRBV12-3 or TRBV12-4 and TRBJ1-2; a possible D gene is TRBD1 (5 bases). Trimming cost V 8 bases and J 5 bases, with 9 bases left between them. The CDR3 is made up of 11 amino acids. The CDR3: CASGRAYGYTF. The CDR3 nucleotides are TGTGCCAGCGGCAGGGCTTATGGCTACACCTTC.

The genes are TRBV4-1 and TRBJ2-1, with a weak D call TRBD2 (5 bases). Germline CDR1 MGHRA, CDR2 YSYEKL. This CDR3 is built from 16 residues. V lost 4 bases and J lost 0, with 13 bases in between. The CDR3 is CASSPTLGGSYNEQFF. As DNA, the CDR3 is TGCGCCAGCAGCCCGACCCTAGGAGGCTCCTACAATGAGCAGTTCTTC.

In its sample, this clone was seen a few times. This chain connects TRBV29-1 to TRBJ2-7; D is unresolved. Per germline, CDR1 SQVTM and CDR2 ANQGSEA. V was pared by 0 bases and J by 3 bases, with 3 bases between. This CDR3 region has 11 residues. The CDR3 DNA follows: TGCAGCGTTGAAGATTACTACGAGCAGTACTTC. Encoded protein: CSVEDYYEQYF.

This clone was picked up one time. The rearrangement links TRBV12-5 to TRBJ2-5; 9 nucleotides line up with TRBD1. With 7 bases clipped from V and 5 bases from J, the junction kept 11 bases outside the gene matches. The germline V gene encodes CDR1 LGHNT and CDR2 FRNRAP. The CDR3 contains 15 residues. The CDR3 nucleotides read TGTGCTAGTGTTCCCCCGGGGACAGGGTTGGAGACCCAGTACTTC. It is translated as CASVPPGTGLETQYF.

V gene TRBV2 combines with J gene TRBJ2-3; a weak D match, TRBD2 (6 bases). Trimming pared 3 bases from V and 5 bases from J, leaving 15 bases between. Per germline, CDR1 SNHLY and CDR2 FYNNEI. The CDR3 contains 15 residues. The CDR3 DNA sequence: TGTGCCAGCAGTGAGCCGGGACTGTCGGGAGATACGCAGTATTTT. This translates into CASSEPGLSGDTQYF.

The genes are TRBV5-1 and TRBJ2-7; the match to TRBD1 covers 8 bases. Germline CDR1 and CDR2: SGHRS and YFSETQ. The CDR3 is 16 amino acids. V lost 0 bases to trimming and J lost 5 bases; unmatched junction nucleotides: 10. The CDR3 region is CASSLARTGLVDEQYF. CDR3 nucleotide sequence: TGCGCCAGCAGCTTGGCTCGGACAGGGTTGGTGGACGAGCAGTACTTC.

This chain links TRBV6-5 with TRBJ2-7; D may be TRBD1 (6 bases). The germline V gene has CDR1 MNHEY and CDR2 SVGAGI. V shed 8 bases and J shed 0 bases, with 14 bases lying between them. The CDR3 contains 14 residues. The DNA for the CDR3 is TGTGCCAGCGGGCTAACAGGGAGCTCCTACGAGCAGTACTTC. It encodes CASGLTGSSYEQYF.

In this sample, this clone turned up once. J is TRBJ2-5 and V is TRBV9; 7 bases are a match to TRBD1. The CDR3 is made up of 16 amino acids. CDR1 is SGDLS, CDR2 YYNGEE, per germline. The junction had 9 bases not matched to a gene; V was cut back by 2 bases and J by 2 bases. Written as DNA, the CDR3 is TGTGCCAGCAGCGTGTGGACAGGAAACCCACAAGAGACCCAGTACTTC. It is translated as CASSVWTGNPQETQYF.

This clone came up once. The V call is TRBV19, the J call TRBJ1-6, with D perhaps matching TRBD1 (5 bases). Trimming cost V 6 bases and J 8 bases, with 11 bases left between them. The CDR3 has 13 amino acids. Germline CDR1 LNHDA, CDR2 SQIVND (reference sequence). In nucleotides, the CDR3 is TGTGCCAGTAGCATACGGGGGGATTCACCCCTCCACTTT. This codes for CASSIRGDSPLHF.